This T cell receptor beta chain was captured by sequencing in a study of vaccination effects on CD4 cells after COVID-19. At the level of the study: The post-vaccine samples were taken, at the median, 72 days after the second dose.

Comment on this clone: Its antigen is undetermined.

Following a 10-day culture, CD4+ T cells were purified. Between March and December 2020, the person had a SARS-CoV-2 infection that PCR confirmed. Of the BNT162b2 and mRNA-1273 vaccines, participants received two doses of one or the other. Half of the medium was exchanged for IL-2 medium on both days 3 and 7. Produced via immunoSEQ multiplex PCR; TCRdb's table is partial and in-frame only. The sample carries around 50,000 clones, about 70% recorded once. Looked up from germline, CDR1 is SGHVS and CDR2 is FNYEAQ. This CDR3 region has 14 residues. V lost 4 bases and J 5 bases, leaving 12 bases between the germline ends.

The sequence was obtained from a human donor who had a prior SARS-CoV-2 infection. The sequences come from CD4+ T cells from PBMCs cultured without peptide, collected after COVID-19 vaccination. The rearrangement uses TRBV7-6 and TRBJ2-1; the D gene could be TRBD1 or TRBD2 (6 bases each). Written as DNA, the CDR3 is TGTGCCAGCAGCTCCTGGGGGGCTAACAATGAGCAGTTCTTC. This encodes CASSSWGANNEQFF.